Described below is a single T cell receptor (beta chain) sequence and its context. What this receptor recognizes is not known. No per-base quality is available; no much larger clone lies one base away. The germline V gene yields MGHDK for CDR1 and SYGVNS for CDR2. Clipping removes 3 bases from V and 4 bases from J, with 2 as the unmatched junction base count. Taken from cysteine to phenylalanine, the CDR3 has 13 residues. Only CDR3 DNA is held: 39 bases, read in frame from base 1. The CDR3 regions of human TCRbeta chains were subjected to immunosequencing. Regarding the original processing steps: TCRs in the repertoires were compared against a reference library of SARS-CoV-2-specific TCRs that had been generated with the MIRA antigen-specificity platform. Breadth was defined as the fraction of unique TCRs that were SARS-CoV-2-associated. Depth was defined as the fraction of total T cells that were SARS-CoV-2-associated. Using the MIRA data, every spike-specific TCR was mapped to the spike region that the TCR reacted to and assigned to either a CD4 or a CD8 class. Log10-transformed breadth and depth values were compared by one-way ANOVA with Sidak's multiple comparisons tests. TCRdb obtained this table from immuneACCESS and retained in-frame rearrangements with V and J assigned. These tables miss some clones; where compared with another copy, unresolved V genes account for less than half of the shortfall, and the remainder is unexplained. For V, J and clone size, that table is used; D and trimming come from the DNA. Present in this sample are tens of thousands of clones, around nine tenths of which were seen just once. Under 14% of the sample is in the top ten clones.

In light of the paper, this sample's time point label describes: about 28 days (+/-7) after the second vaccine dose. Because spike-specific TCR depth and breadth did not differ between the two schedules, AZD1222 recipients who got a second dose at roughly 4 weeks were pooled with those who got a second dose at roughly 12 weeks. The vaccinee samples were drawn from two UK trials, COV001 and COV002, one of which was a single-blind randomized controlled phase 2/3 trial testing AZD1222 (ChAdOx1 nCoV-19) in healthy adults. Trial participant PBMC samples were collected at day 0 and day 28 after the second dose for TCRbeta chain sequencing. The data stem from a study of T cell responses to AZD1222 COVID-19 vaccine (dated by TCRdb to 2020 to 2023). Broadly, across the study: A total of around 240 trial participants underwent TCR sequencing, of whom 200 to 220 had received two doses of AZD1222 and roughly 26 had received two doses of the MenACWY control vaccine. Trial participants were enrolled into age subgroups of 18-55, 56-69 and 70-plus years, which contained approximately 150, 28 and 58 TCR-sequenced participants, respectively. Overall study results and their limits: Conclusions about previously exposed vaccinees are limited because only a handful of AZD1222 recipients were SARS-CoV-2 seropositive at baseline. Vaccine-associated CD4 TCRs spanned the whole spike protein, with dominant responses in regions 160-218 and 743-854. Because no samples from the day 14 peak response were available, repertoires could be characterized only after the peak T cell response. Most participants were white British and females outnumbered males, and the authors suggested that clonal diversity may have been underestimated. The 56-69-year group was small, and its depth increase did not reach significance, likely because of low power. After two AZD1222 doses, both the breadth and the depth of spike-specific TCRs were significantly higher than at day 0 and than in MenACWY recipients. Epitopes outside the regions mutated in the B.1.351 and B.1.1.7 variants were reportedly recognized by nearly half of the unique spike-specific TCRs.

The TCR comes from an adult who received the AZD1222 COVID-19 vaccine. The sequences come from peripheral blood, collected 28 days after the second AZD1222 dose. The rearrangement joined TRBV25-1 to TRBJ1-2; the central 7 bases match TRBD1. CDR3 sequence: CASSEGDSYGYTF. The nucleotide sequence is TGTGCCAGCAGTGAGGGGGACAGCTATGGCTACACCTTC.